The 30 T cell receptor beta chains listed next were all sequenced from one sample in a study of blood T cell repertoires in COVID-19. Sequencing used immunoSEQ multiplex PCR; TCRdb keeps in-frame clones, though not all of them. The sample records roughly 180,000 clones, about 90% being singletons. The sample was peripheral blood. These receptors originate from a man between 65 and 80 years old with active or convalescent COVID-19.

About this clone itself: Other DNA sequences within the sample encode an identical CDR3. J is TRBJ2-1 and V is TRBV5-1; TRBD2 agrees at 10 bases. The germline V gene has CDR1 SGHRS and CDR2 YFSETQ. The trim removed 3 bases at V and 1 base at J, leaving 1 base unmatched. CDR3 size: 15 residues. CDR3 coding DNA: TGCGCCAGCAGCTCTAGCGGGAGTTCCTACAATGAGCAGTTCTTC. Translated, it gives CASSSSGSSYNEQFF. Full variable domain (rest looked up from reference TRBV5-1 and TRBJ2-1): KAGVTQTPRYLIKTRGQQVTLSCSPISGHRSVSWYQQTPGQGLQFLFEYFSETQRNKGNFPGRFSGRQFSNSRSEMNVSTLELGDSALYLCASSSSGSSYNEQFFGPGTRLTVL.

CDR3 sequence reads: CASSPLEASGSNEQFF. Written as DNA, the CDR3 is TGTGCCAGCTCACCCCTGGAGGCTAGCGGGAGCAATGAGCAGTTCTTC. J is TRBJ2-1 and V is TRBV18; TRBD2 matches 10 bases. The V gene's germline CDR1 is KGHSH and CDR2 LQKENI. CDR3 length: 16 amino acids. Losses at the gene ends were 3 bases for V and 6 bases for J; bases not matched to a gene: 8.

The rearrangement links TRBV7-9 to TRBJ2-7, with 8 bases matching TRBD1. Germline values: CDR1 SEHNR, CDR2 FQNEAQ (reference sequence). Trimming at V came to 4 bases and at J to 3 bases, leaving 8 bases not matched to a gene. The CDR3 runs to 15 residues. In nucleotides, the CDR3 is TGTGCCAGCAGCTCCCTGGGACAGGCGAACTACGAGCAGTACTTC. This gives the protein CASSSLGQANYEQYF.

The V gene is TRBV28, the J gene TRBJ2-1, with a possible D match to TRBD2 (5 bases). The V end was cut by 1 base, the J end by 0 bases, with 10 bases between. The CDR3 length is 16 residues. The V gene's germline CDR1 is MDHEN and CDR2 SYDVKM. The CDR3 sequence: CASSLSRESSYNEQFF. As DNA, the CDR3 is TGTGCCAGCAGTTTATCGAGGGAGAGCTCCTACAATGAGCAGTTCTTC.

The chain joins TRBV15 to TRBJ1-5; D is unclear. The CDR3 runs to 14 residues. Germline V gives CDR1 LNHNV, CDR2 YYDKDF (reference sequence). The ends were cut back, 8 bases at V and 1 base at J, with 12 bases in the middle. This CDR3 is CATLPVPSNQPQHF. For the CDR3, the DNA is TGTGCCACCCTCCCGGTCCCGAGCAATCAGCCCCAGCATTTT.

The chain has TRBV6-2 or TRBV6-3 and TRBJ2-7; 11 bases are shared with TRBD2. J gave up 3 bases and V 6 bases, and 4 bases lay outside the gene matches. The CDR3 consists of 14 residues. Germline values: CDR1 MNHEY, CDR2 SVGEGT. CDR3 amino acids: CASSLLAGGYEQYF. The DNA of the CDR3 is TGTGCCAGCAGCCTCCTAGCGGGAGGCTACGAGCAGTACTTC.

This chain uses TRBV27 with TRBJ2-1, with D possibly matching TRBD2 (5 bases). V was cut by 6 bases and J by 7 bases, with 22 bases left in between. The CDR3 loop spans 16 amino acids. The germline V gene has CDR1 MNHEY and CDR2 SMNVEV (reference sequence). CDR3 sequence (DNA): TGTGCCAGCAGCCGGCTTCCCTCTAGCTGGGGAAATGAGCAGTTCTTC. It translates to CASSRLPSSWGNEQFF.

This rearrangement joins TRBV18 to TRBJ1-1; the D gene is possibly TRBD1 (5 bases). The germline gives CDR1 KGHSH, CDR2 LQKENI. The CDR3 totals 15 residues. The V and J ends lost 1 base and 0 bases respectively, with 9 bases between them. Here the CDR3 reads CASSPRGGMNTEAFF. CDR3 bases: TGTGCCAGCTCACCACGGGGGGGGATGAACACTGAAGCTTTCTTT.

The chain carries TRBV5-1 and TRBJ1-1, with D unclear. Per the germline V gene, CDR1 is SGHRS and CDR2 is YFSETQ. V lost 0 bases and J 7 bases, leaving 13 bases between the germline ends. The CDR3 sequence is 14 residues long. CDR3 amino acids: CASSLAGSAYEAFF. The DNA for the CDR3 is TGCGCCAGCAGCTTGGCCGGGTCAGCCTATGAAGCTTTCTTT.

V gene TRBV4-1 combines with J gene TRBJ1-1, with D perhaps TRBD1 (6 bases). CDR3 length: 15 amino acids. V lost 3 bases and J 2 bases, leaving 13 bases between the germline ends. Germline V gene data show CDR1 as MGHRA and CDR2 as YSYEKL. CDR3 in amino acids: CASSQTTGVNTEAFF. Here the CDR3 DNA reads TGCGCCAGCAGCCAGACGACAGGAGTTAACACTGAAGCTTTCTTT.

This chain links TRBV7-2 with TRBJ1-2; D is perhaps TRBD1 (5 bases). The CDR3 sequence is 15 residues long. CDR1 and CDR2 from the germline V gene are SGHTA and FQGNSA. Trimming took 1 base from V and 6 from J, leaving 15 bases between them. Here the CDR3 reads CASSLGPAQGDGYTF. The DNA of the CDR3 is TGTGCCAGCAGCTTAGGGCCCGCGCAGGGTGATGGCTACACCTTC.

This clone was observed a handful of times. The chain recombines TRBV12-3 or TRBV12-4 with TRBJ1-5, with D possibly matching TRBD1 (5 bases). This CDR3 has 13 residues. Between the trimmed V and J ends, which lost 4 bases and 7 bases, there was a span of 11 bases. The CDR3 nucleotides read TGTGCCAGCAGTTGGGGCGGGGGACAGCCCCAGCATTTT. This codes for CASSWGGGQPQHF.

V usage is TRBV19 and J usage is TRBJ1-6; D may be TRBD1 (5 bases). The CDR3 is made up of 14 amino acids. Deletions cut 7 bases from V and 8 bases from J, with 15 bases between. CDR1 and CDR2 (germline): LNHDA, SQIVND (reference sequence). The CDR3 is CASTVGGTHSPLHF. In nucleotides, the CDR3 is TGTGCCAGTACCGTGGGGGGGACTCATTCACCCCTCCACTTT.

CDR3 protein: CASTKTGGEKLFF. DNA of the CDR3: TGTGCCAGCACCAAGACAGGGGGTGAAAAACTGTTTTTT. The chain carries TRBV3-1 (or the pseudogene TRBV3-2) and TRBJ1-4; 9 nucleotides align to TRBD1. Germline lookup yields CDR1 LGHDT and CDR2 YNNKEL (reference sequence). This CDR3 has 13 residues. Trimming removed 7 bases from V and 7 bases from J; junction bases left unmatched: 4.

This chain connects TRBV5-1 to TRBJ1-5, with D unclear. Germline-derived CDR1 and CDR2 are SGHRS and YFSETQ. Trimming took 4 bases from V and 4 from J, leaving 21 bases between them. CDR3 length: 17 amino acids. The CDR3 region has the DNA TGCGCCAGCAGCCCGGGGATTAGTTCAGCCTTGAATCAGCCCCAGCATTTT. As protein: CASSPGISSALNQPQHF. Supplemented by reference TRBV5-1 and TRBJ1-5, the full variable domain reads KAGVTQTPRYLIKTRGQQVTLSCSPISGHRSVSWYQQTPGQGLQFLFEYFSETQRNKGNFPGRFSGRQFSNSRSEMNVSTLELGDSALYLCASSPGISSALNQPQHFGDGTRLSIL.

The chain combines TRBV7-2 with TRBJ2-5; maybe TRBD2 (6 bases). The CDR3 spans 14 residues. CDR1 SGHTA and CDR2 FQGNSA come from the germline V gene. V lost 1 base and J 4 bases, leaving 10 bases between the germline ends. The CDR3: CASSLGRALETQYF. The DNA of the CDR3 is TGTGCCAGCAGCTTAGGGAGGGCCTTAGAGACCCAGTACTTC.

The gene calls are TRBV10-3 and TRBJ2-7, with 10 bases that match TRBD2. This CDR3 region has 18 residues. With V trimmed by 3 bases and J by 0 bases, 11 bases remained unmatched. CDR1 and CDR2 (germline): ENHRY, SYGVKD. This CDR3 is CAISDPGISGRASYEQYF. CDR3 sequence (DNA): TGTGCCATCAGTGACCCGGGGATCAGCGGGAGGGCCTCCTACGAGCAGTACTTC.

V is TRBV27 and J is TRBJ2-3, with TRBD1 as a possible D gene (5 bases). The germline gives CDR1 MNHEY, CDR2 SMNVEV (reference sequence). Between the trimmed V and J ends, which lost 2 bases and 4 bases, there was a span of 10 bases. The CDR3 contains 14 residues. CDR3 sequence: CASSLAGFADTQYF. The CDR3 DNA follows: TGTGCCAGCAGTTTAGCAGGGTTCGCAGATACGCAGTATTTT.

Only one count was recorded for this clone. The chain carries TRBV18 and TRBJ1-5; TRBD1 matches at 8 bases. Germline loops: CDR1 KGHSH, CDR2 LQKENI. The V gene end was trimmed by 2 bases and the J gene end by 0 bases; junction bases not matched to a gene: 9. This CDR3 is built from 18 residues. This CDR3 reads CASSPGAGGFYSNQPQHF. The CDR3 bases are TGTGCCAGCTCACCAGGGGCAGGGGGCTTCTATAGCAATCAGCCCCAGCATTTT. Variable domain in full (rest from reference TRBV18 and TRBJ1-5): NAGVMQNPRHLVRRRGQEARLRCSPMKGHSHVYWYRQLPEEGLKFMVYLQKENIIDESGMPKERFSAEFPKEGPSILRIQQVVRGDSAAYFCASSPGAGGFYSNQPQHFGDGTRLSIL.

V gene TRBV5-1 combines with J gene TRBJ1-2, with TRBD1 matching 9 bases. The J segment lost 4 bases and the V segment lost 4 bases, leaving 8 bases of the junction unmatched. Germline assignment: CDR1 SGHRS and CDR2 YFSETQ. The CDR3 is 15 residues long. The CDR3 sequence is CASSPGQGAPYGYTF. Written as DNA, the CDR3 is TGCGCCAGCAGCCCGGGACAGGGAGCTCCCTATGGCTACACCTTC.

CDR3 sequence (DNA): TGTGCCATCAGTGAGGCCAGCGGGAGGTCCGAGACCCAGTACTTC. This sequence encodes CAISEASGRSETQYF. J is TRBJ2-5 and V is TRBV10-3; 9 nucleotides agree with TRBD2. Trimming at V came to 2 bases and at J to 5 bases, leaving 6 bases not matched to a gene. The CDR3 length is 15 residues. Germline CDR1 is ENHRY and CDR2 is SYGVKD.

The chain carries TRBV7-9 and TRBJ2-7; possibly TRBD2 for D (7 bases). Per germline, CDR1 SEHNR and CDR2 FQNEAQ (reference sequence). V was shortened by 5 bases and J by 4 bases, with 21 bases between the two germline ends. The CDR3 extends over 16 amino acids. CDR3 residues: CASSPPGGRERYEQYF. The CDR3 nucleotides are TGTGCCAGCAGCCCCCCCGGGGGGCGGGAACGATACGAGCAGTACTTC. The whole variable domain, remainder taken from reference TRBV7-9 and TRBJ2-7, is DTGVSQNPRHKITKRGQNVTFRCDPISEHNRLYWYRQTLGQGPEFLTYFQNEAQLEKSRLLSDRFSAERPKGSFSTLEIQRTEQGDSAMYLCASSPPGGRERYEQYFGPGTRLTVT.

The J gene is TRBJ2-7, the V gene TRBV28, with 8 bases identical to TRBD1. The CDR3 loop spans 14 amino acids. V lost 3 bases and J lost 6; bases outside the gene matches: 7. Germline CDR1 MDHEN, CDR2 SYDVKM. The CDR3 DNA sequence: TGTGCCAGCAGTTTGGCAGGGGGCCTCTTCGAGCAGTACTTC. It encodes CASSLAGGLFEQYF.

Here the CDR3 reads CASSLRRGGLNEQYF. CDR3 in DNA: TGTGCCAGCAGCTTGAGGCGGGGGGGCCTAAACGAGCAGTACTTC. The rearrangement links TRBV5-8 to TRBJ2-7; 9 bases fit TRBD2. The CDR3 loop spans 15 amino acids. Germline lookup yields CDR1 SGHTS and CDR2 YDEGEE. With 1 base clipped from V and 5 bases from J, the junction kept 7 bases outside the gene matches. Based on the CDR3 plus reference TRBV5-8 and TRBJ2-7, the full variable domain is EAGVTQSPTHLIKTRGQQATLRCSPISGHTSVYWYQQALGLGLQFLLWYDEGEERNRGNFPPRFSGRQFPNYSSELNVNALELEDSALYLCASSLRRGGLNEQYFGPGTRLTVT.

This clone was observed once. V and J are TRBV25-1 and TRBJ1-1; D unresolved. The length of the CDR3 is 12 residues. Per the germline V gene, CDR1 is MGHDK and CDR2 is SYGVNS. V shed 1 base and J shed 11 bases, with 11 bases lying between them. The DNA of the CDR3 is TGTGCCAGCAGTGAATTTAGTCGGGAGGCTTTCTTT. Translation gives CASSEFSREAFF. Full variable domain (missing parts from reference TRBV25-1 and TRBJ1-1): EADIYQTPRYLVIGTGKKITLECSQTMGHDKMYWYQQDPGMELHLIHYSYGVNSTEKGDLSSESTVSRIRTEHFPLTLESARPSHTSQYLCASSEFSREAFFGQGTRLTVV.

This sequence joins TRBV18 and TRBJ1-2; 9 bases are a match to TRBD1. Germline-derived CDR1 and CDR2 are KGHSH and LQKENI. The CDR3 loop spans 14 amino acids. J was trimmed by 9 bases and V by 4 bases; bases with no gene match: 9. CDR3 nucleotides: TGTGCCAGCTCACTAGGGACAGGGACTTCTAGCTACACCTTC. Protein product: CASSLGTGTSSYTF.

This clone has a single count. The V gene is TRBV6-1, the J gene TRBJ2-3, with 8 bases lining up with TRBD1. Germline V gene data show CDR1 as MNHNS and CDR2 as SASEGT. J lost 2 bases, V lost 3 bases, and 16 bases had no gene match. This CDR3 has 19 amino acids. The CDR3 coding sequence is TGTGCCAGCAGTGATGGGGGACAGGTCTTTCTAGCGTACACAGATACGCAGTATTTT. Translating it yields CASSDGGQVFLAYTDTQYF.

This sequence joins TRBV10-3 and TRBJ2-7, with a weak D call TRBD1 (6 bases). Trimming shortened V by 3 bases and J by 0 bases, and 9 bases separated the two germline ends. CDR3 length: 14 residues. Germline-derived CDR1 and CDR2 are ENHRY and SYGVKD. The CDR3 DNA sequence: TGTGCCATCAGTGACCGGACAGTCTCCTACGAGCAGTACTTC. Amino acids: CAISDRTVSYEQYF.

As to this clone: One end of the junction fails to match germline, which may point to a read error. For the CDR3, the DNA is TGCGCCAGCAGCCAAGATCGAAGGGGAGGGAGGGTTTTC. Translating gives CASSQDRRGGRVF. V and J are TRBV4-3 and TRBJ2-7; 7 bases fit TRBD2. The CDR3 sequence is 13 residues long. Germline V lookup: CDR1 LGHNA, CDR2 YSLEER.

This clone occurred a few times. The rearrangement links TRBV30 to TRBJ1-1; D remains ambiguous. V lost 3 bases, J lost 0 bases, and 17 bases lay in between. In germline, CDR1 is GTSNPN, CDR2 SVGIG (reference sequence). This CDR3 has 16 residues. In DNA form, the CDR3 reads TGTGCCTGGAGGGAGGGAAGAGGACTAATGAACACTGAAGCTTTCTTT. This codes for CAWREGRGLMNTEAFF. The variable domain in full, with the rest retrieved from reference TRBV30 and TRBJ1-1, is SQTIHQWPATLVQPVGSPLSLECTVEGTSNPNLYWYRQAAGRGLQLLFYSVGIGQISSEVPQNLSASRPQDRQFILSSKKLLLSDSGFYLCAWREGRGLMNTEAFFGQGTRLTVV.